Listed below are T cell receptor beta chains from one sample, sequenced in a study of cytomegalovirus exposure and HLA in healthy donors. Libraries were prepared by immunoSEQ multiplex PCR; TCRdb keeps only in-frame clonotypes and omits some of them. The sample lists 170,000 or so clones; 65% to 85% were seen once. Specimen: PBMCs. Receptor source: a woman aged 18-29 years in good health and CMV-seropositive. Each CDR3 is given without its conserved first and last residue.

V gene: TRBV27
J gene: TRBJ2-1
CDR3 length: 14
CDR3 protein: ASSLLASGGAGEQF

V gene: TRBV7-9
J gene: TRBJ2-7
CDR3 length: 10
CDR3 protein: ASSPLSYEQY

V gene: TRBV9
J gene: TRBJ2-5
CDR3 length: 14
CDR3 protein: ASSVASSGGKETQY

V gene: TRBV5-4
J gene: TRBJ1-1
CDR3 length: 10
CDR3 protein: ASSLNRAEAF

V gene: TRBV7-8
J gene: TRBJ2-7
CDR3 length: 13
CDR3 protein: ASSSGTGQLDEQY

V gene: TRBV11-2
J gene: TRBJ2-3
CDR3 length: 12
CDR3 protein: ASSRGSSDNTQY

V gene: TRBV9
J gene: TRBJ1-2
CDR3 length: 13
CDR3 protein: ASSVGTGRHYGYT

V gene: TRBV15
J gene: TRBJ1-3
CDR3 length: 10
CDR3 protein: ASRSSGNTIY

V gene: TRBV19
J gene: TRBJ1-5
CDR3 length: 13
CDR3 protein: ASSITGGAGQPQH

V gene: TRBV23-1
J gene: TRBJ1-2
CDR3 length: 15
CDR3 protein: ASSPTAPPFSGYGYT

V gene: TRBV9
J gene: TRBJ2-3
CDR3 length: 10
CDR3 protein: ASSVGTGEQY

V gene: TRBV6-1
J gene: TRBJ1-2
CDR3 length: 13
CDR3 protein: ASSGWTGTLYGYT

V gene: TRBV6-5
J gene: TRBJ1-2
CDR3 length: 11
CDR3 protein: ASSGDRVNGYT

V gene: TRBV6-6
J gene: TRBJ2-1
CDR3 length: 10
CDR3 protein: ASSVADNEQF

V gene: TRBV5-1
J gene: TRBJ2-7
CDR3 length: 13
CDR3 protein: ASKSSGGLAPEQY

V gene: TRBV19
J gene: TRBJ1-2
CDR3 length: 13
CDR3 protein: ASTLGGQIQYGYT

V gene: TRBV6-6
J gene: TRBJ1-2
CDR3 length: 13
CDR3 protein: ASSYSAGEGYGYT

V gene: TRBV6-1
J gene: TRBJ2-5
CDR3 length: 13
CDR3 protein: ASSRRGQGQETQY

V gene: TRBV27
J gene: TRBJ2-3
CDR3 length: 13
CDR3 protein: ASSYVPTSTDTQY

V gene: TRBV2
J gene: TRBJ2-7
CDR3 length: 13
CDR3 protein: ASSGGDERTYEQY

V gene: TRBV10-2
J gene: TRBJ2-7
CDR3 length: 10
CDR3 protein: ASRTGRSEQY

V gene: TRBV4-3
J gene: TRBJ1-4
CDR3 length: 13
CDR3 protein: ASSQDVGGGSKLF

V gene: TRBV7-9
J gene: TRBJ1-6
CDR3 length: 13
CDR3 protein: ASSSRVGYNSPLH

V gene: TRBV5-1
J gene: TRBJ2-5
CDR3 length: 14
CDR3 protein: ASSGRAGGHQETQY

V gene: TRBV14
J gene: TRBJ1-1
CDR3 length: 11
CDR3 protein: ASSQRQGSEAF

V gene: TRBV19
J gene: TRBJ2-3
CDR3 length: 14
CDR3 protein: ASSTIARGRTDTQY

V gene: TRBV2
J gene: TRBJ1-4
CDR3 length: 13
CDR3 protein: ASGRTDRNNEKLF

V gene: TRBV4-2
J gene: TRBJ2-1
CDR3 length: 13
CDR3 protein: ASSLTSGGANEQF

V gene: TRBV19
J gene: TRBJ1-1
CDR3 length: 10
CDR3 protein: ASRTGTTEAF

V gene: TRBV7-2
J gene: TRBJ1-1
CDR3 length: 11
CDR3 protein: ASSLRGGTEAF

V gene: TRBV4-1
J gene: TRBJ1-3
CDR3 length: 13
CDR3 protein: ASSQGRGPGNTIY

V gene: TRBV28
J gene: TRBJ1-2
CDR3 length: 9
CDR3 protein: ASSRAYGYT

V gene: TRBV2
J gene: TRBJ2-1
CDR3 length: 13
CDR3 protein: ASQPSGGFYNEQF

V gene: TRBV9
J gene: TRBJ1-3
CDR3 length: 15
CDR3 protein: ASSPRDRSHSGNTIY

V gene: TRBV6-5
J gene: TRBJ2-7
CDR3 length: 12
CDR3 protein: ASRNPGGVYEQY

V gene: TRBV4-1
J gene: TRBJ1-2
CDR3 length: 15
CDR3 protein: ASSERQAQGANYGYT

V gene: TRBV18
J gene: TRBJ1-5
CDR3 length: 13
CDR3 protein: ASSPREGARQPQH

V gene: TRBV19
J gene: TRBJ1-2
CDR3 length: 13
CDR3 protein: ASSIGPGGVYGYT

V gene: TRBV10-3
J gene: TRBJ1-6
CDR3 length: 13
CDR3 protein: AISAGQGVESPLH

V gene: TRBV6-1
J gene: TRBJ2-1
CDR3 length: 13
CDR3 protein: ASSTGQGGYNEQF

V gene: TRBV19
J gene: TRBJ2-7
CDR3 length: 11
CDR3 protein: ASRRGYSYEQY

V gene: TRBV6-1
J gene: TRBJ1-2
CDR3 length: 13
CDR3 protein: ASSDWTGANYGYT

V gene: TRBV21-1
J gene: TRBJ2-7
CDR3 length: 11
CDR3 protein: ASRSNRVPEQY

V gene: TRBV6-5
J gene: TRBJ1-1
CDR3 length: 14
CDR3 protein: ASSYSGGWINTEAF

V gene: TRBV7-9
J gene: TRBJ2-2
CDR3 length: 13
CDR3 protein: ASNRGLTIAGELF

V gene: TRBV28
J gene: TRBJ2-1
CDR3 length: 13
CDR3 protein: ASGQTSGGASEQF

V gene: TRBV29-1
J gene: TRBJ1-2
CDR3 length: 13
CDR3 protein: SVDQGAIGLGGYT

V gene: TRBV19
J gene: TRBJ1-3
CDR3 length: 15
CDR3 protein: ASRSGTGGLGGNTIY

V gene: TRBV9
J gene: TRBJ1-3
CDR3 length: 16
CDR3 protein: ASSSRTGGSQYGNTIY

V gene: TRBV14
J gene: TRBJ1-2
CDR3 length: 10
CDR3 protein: ASSLGVWGYT

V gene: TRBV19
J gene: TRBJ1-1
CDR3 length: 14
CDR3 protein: ASSARQGAASTEAF

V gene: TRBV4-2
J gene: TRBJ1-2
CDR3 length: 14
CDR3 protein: ASSQEEQPTNYGYT

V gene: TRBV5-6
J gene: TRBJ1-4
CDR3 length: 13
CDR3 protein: ASSQGSPLYEKLF